Sequencing of this TCR beta chain was carried out in a study of T-cell reconstitution after alpha-beta-depleted transplantation in children. About this clonotype itself: Antigen specificity is unknown.

Looked up from germline, CDR1 is MGHRA and CDR2 is YSYEKL. The V gene lost 0 bases and the J gene lost 5 bases, with 14 bases spanning the gap. The CDR3 has 15 residues. Study conclusions and caveats: For some patients, TCRbeta diversity was high at day 60 because of recipient T cells and thymic progenitors that survived. T-cell counts and diversity at one year following transplant were attributed mainly to newly produced T cells. Several hundred graft clones that had expanded were reportedly the source of alpha-beta T cells about two months after transplant.

Unique molecular identifiers were used in preparing the TCRbeta library. One entry per CDR3 protein results from TCRdb running MiXCR on the PCR reads. This table has around 800,000 distinct CDR3 sequences, less than 20% appearing once. The sample in question was PBMCs, mostly from graft donor cells, obtained 360 days after TCRalphabeta/CD19-depleted stem cell transplant. The V gene is TRBV4-1, the J gene TRBJ2-7; tentatively, D is TRBD2 (6 bases). The clonotype comes from a male patient younger than 18 who had a stem cell transplant for acute lymphoblastic leukemia, so the T cells may come from the graft donor. CDR3: CASSQEGRDSDEQYF. The CDR3 region has the DNA TGCGCCAGCAGCCAAGAGGGCAGGGACTCGGACGAGCAGTACTTC.